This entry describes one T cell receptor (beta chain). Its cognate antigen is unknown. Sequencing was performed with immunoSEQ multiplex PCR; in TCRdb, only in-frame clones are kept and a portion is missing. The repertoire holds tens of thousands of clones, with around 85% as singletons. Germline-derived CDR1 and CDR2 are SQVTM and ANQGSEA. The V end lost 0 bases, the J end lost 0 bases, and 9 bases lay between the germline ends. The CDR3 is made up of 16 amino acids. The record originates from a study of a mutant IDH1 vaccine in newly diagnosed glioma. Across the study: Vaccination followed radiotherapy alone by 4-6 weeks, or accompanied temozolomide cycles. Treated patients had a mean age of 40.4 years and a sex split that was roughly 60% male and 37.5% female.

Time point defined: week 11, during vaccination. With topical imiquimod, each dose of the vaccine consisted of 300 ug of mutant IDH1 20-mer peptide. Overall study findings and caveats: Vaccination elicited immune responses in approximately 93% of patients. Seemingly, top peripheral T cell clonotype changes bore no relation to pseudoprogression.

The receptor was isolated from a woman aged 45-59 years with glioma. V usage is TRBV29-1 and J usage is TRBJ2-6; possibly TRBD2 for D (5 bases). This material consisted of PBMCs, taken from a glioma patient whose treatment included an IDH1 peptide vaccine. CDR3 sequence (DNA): TGCAGCGTTGAAGATGCCGGACTCTCTGGGGCCAACGTCCTGACTTTC. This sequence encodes CSVEDAGLSGANVLTF.